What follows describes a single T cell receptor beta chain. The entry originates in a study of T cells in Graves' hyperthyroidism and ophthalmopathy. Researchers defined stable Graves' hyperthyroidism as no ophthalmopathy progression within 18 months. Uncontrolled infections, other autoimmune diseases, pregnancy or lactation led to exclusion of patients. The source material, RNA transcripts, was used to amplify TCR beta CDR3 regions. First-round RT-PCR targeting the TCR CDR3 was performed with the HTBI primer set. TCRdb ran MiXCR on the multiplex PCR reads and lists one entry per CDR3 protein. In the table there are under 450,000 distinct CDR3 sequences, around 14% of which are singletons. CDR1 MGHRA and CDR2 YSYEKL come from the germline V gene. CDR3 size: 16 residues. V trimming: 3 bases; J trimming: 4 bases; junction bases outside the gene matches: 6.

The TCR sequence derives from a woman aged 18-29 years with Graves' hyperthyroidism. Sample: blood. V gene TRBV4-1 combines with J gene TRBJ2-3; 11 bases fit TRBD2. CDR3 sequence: CASSHPTSGSSDTQYF. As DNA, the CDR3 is TGCGCCAGCAGCCATCCTACTAGCGGGAGTTCAGATACGCAGTATTTT.